The TCR beta chain described here comes from a study of T cell responses to AZD1222 COVID-19 vaccine (dated by TCRdb to the early 2020s). Regarding the research as a whole: TCR sequencing was performed for roughly 250 trial participants, of whom around 200 were given two doses of AZD1222 and approximately 26 were given two doses of MenACWY control vaccine. Trial participants were enrolled by age into 18-55, 56-69 and 70-plus year subgroups, with about 150, 28 and 57 TCR-sequenced participants respectively.

Note on this clone: This receptor's antigen is unknown. No base quality information exists; no much larger clone differs at one position.

The CDR3 regions of human TCRbeta chains were subjected to immunosequencing. Turning to the authors' computational methods: Repertoire TCRs were matched against a reference library of SARS-CoV-2-specific TCRs generated with the MIRA antigen-specificity platform. Breadth was defined as the fraction of unique TCRs that were SARS-CoV-2-associated. Depth was defined as the fraction of total T cells that were SARS-CoV-2-associated. Each spike-specific TCR was assigned to its reactive spike region and to a CD4 or CD8 class using the MIRA data. Log10-transformed breadth and depth values were compared by one-way ANOVA with Sidak's multiple comparisons tests. TCRdb holds this immuneACCESS table with in-frame rearrangements only. Some clones are missing; in checked studies, unresolved V genes explain under half, and the rest has no known cause. The V and J calls and clone size were taken over from that table, and D and trimming were inferred from the DNA. For this sample the table gives approximately 80,000 clones, of which 70% to 90% were detected only once. The ten biggest clones cover roughly 10% of the sample.

The research as a whole found: CD4 TCRs associated with the vaccine covered the entire spike protein, and the dominant responses were in regions 160-218 and 743-854. A significant rise in spike-specific TCR breadth and depth was observed after two AZD1222 doses relative to day 0 and relative to MenACWY recipients. In the small 56-69-year group, the increase in depth fell short of significance, most likely because of low power. Conclusions about previously exposed vaccinees are limited because only a handful of AZD1222 recipients were SARS-CoV-2 seropositive at baseline. Participants were mostly white British and included more females than males, and it was suggested by the authors that clonal diversity may have been underestimated. Because no day 14 peak-response samples were available, repertoires were characterized only after the peak T cell response. Epitopes outside the regions mutated in the B.1.351 and B.1.1.7 variants were reportedly recognized by nearly half of the unique spike-specific TCRs.

Reading the germline V gene gives CDR1 SGHVS and CDR2 FQNEAQ. The CDR3 starts with the cysteine, ends with the phenylalanine, and has 15 residues. This entry keeps only the CDR3 DNA: 45 bases, framed from base 1. Deletion took 3 bases off V and 5 bases off J, with a span of 14 bases between the germline ends. The sample's time point label, in plain terms: about 28 days (+/-7) after the second vaccine dose. AZD1222 recipients whose second dose came at about 4 weeks and those whose second dose came at about 12 weeks were combined into one group, since spike-specific TCR depth and breadth did not differ between the two schedules. Samples from vaccinated people were obtained from the UK trials COV001 and COV002, which included a single-blind randomized controlled phase 2/3 trial of AZD1222 (ChAdOx1 nCoV-19) in healthy adults. For TCRbeta chain sequencing, PBMC samples from trial participants were taken at day 0 and at day 28 after the second dose.

The sequence derives from an adult who received the AZD1222 COVID-19 vaccine. The rearranged segments are TRBV7-8 and TRBJ1-3; matching of 6 bases hints at TRBD1 as the D gene. Sequenced material: peripheral blood, taken 28 days after the second AZD1222 dose. The CDR3 loop reads CASSLGTGIRNTIYF. The nucleotide sequence is given as TGTGCCAGCAGCTTGGGAACAGGGATACGAAACACCATATATTTT.